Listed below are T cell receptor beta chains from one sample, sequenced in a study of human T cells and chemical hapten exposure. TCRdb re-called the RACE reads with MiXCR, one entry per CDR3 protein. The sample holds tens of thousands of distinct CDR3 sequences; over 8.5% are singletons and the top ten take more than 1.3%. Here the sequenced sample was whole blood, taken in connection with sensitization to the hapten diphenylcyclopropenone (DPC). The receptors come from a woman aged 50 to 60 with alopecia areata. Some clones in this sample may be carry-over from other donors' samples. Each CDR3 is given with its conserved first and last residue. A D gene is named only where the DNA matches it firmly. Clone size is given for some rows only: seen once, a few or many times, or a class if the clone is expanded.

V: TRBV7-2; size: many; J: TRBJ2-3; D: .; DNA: TGTGCCAGCAGCCCATCAACCCGGAATACGCAGTATTTT; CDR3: CASSPSTRNTQYF
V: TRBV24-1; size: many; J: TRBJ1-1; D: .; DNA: TGTGCCACCAGTGATTTTACCGGGACCGAAGCTTTCTTT; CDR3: CATSDFTGTEAFF
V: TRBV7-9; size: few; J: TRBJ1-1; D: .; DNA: TGTGCCAGCCGCATGGGAACAGTCATGAACACTGAAGCTTTCTTT; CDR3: CASRMGTVMNTEAFF
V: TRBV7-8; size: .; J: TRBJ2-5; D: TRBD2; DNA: TGTGCCAGCAGCTTAGCGCAATTAGCGGGAGGGCGAGAGACCCAGTACTTC; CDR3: CASSLAQLAGGRETQYF
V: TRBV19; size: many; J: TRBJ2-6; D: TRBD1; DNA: TGTGCCAGTAGCCCGCCCAGGGGGAACGCTGGGGCCAACGTCCTGACTTTC; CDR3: CASSPPRGNAGANVLTF
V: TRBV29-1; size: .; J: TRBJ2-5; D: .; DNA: TGCAGCGTGGGTTTTGAAGAGACCCAGTACTTC; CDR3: CSVGFEETQYF
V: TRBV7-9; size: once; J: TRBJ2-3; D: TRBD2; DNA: TGTGCCAGCAGCTTATTTGGGCGGGGGAGCACACATACGCAGTATTTT; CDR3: CASSLFGRGSTHTQYF
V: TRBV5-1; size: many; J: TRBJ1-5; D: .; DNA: TGCGCCAGCAGCTCCGGATCGACAGCTAATGCGCAGCCCCAGCATTTT; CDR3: CASSSGSTANAQPQHF
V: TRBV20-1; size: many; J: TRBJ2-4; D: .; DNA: TGCAGTGCTAGAGGACGGTTAGCGTACATTCAGTACTTC; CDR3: CSARGRLAYIQYF
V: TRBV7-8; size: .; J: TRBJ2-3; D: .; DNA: TGTGCCAGCAGCCTACCTGGTGGGGATACGCAGTATTTT; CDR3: CASSLPGGDTQYF
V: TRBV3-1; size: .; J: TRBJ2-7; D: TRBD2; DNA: TGTGCCAGCAGCCTTGTAGCGGGGGGGTTCCGGGAGCAGTACTTC; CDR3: CASSLVAGGFREQYF
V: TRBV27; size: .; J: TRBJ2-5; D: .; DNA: TGTGCCAGCAGCCCCTTGGGAGGAGGCGAGACCCAGTACTTC; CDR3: CASSPLGGGETQYF
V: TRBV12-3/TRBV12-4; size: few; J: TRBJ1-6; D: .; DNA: TGTGCCAGCAGGCCCTGGGCCGGTAGCTCCTATAATTCACCCCTCCACTTT; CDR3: CASRPWAGSSYNSPLHF
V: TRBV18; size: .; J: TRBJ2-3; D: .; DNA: TGTGCCAGCTCACCGTTTGACGCAGGGGGCACAGATACGCAGTATTTT; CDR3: CASSPFDAGGTDTQYF
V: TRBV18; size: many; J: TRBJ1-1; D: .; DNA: TGTGCCAGCTCACCAAGGGAGGGTGAAGCTTTCTTT; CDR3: CASSPREGEAFF
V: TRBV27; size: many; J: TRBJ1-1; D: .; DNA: TGTGCCAGCATCGACGGGTCGAGGACTGAAGCTTTCTTT; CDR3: CASIDGSRTEAFF
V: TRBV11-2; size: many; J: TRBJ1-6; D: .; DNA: TGTGCCAGCAGACTAAGACAGGCAAGGGATTCACCCCTCCACTTT; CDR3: CASRLRQARDSPLHF
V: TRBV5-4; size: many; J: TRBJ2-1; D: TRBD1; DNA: TGTGCCAGCAGCCCCACGCTGGGACAGGGGAACAATGAGCAGTTCTTC; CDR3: CASSPTLGQGNNEQFF
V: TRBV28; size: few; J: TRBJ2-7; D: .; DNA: TGTGCCAGCAGTTCTCCCCTGGGGACGGCCTACGAGCAGTACTTC; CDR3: CASSSPLGTAYEQYF
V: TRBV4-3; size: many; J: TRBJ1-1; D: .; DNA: TGCGCCAGCAGCCAAGACCCCCGGGGGGCGAATGAAGCTTTCTTT; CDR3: CASSQDPRGANEAFF
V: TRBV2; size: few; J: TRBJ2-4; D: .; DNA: TGTGCCAGCAGTGCCGATGGTGACATTCAGTACTTC; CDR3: CASSADGDIQYF
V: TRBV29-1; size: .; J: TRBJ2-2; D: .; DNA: TGCAGCGTTGAAGAGGGACCGCCTTACACCGGGGAGCTGTTTTTT; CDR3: CSVEEGPPYTGELFF
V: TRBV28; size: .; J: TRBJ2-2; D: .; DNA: TGTGCCAGCAGGTTCCAGGGGTACACCGGGGAGCTGTTTTTT; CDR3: CASRFQGYTGELFF
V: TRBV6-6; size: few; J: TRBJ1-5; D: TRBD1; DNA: TGTGCCAGCAGTCCTTCTTGGACAGGGGTCCTTAGCAATCAGCCCCAGCATTTT; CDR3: CASSPSWTGVLSNQPQHF
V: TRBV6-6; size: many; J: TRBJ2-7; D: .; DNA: TGTGCCAGCAGCCGCGCCGGGACGGGGGCGTCCTACGAGCAGTACTTC; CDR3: CASSRAGTGASYEQYF
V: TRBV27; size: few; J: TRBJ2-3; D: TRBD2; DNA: TGTGCCACTCTCCCGGGACTAGGAACAGATACGCAGTATTTT; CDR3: CATLPGLGTDTQYF
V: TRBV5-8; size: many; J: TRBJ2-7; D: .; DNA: TGTGCCAGCAGCCGAACAGGGAGCTCCTACGAGCAGTACTTC; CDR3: CASSRTGSSYEQYF
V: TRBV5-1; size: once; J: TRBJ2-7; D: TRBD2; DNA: TGCGCCAGCAGCCCCACGGGACTAGCTCCTCGCGAGCAGTACTTC; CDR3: CASSPTGLAPREQYF
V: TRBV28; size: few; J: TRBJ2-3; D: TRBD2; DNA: TGTGCCAGCAGTTACCTAGCGGAAATCACAGATACGCAGTATTTT; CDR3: CASSYLAEITDTQYF
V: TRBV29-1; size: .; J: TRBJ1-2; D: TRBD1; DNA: TGCAGCCTGTGGACAGGGATATATGGCTACACCTTC; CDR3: CSLWTGIYGYTF
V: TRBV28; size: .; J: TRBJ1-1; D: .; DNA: TGTGCCAGCACCGTCATGAACACTGAAGCTTTCTTT; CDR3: CASTVMNTEAFF
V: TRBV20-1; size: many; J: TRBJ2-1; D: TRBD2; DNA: TGCAGTGCTGGCGGGGCGGGGGACTCCTACAATGAGCAGTTCTTC; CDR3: CSAGGAGDSYNEQFF
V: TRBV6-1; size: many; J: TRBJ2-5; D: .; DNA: TGTGCCAGCAGTGATTGGTCTATCCAAGAGACCCAGTACTTC; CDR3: CASSDWSIQETQYF
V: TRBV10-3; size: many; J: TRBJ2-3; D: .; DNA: TGTGCCATCAGTGAACAGTCCCCAGCGGATAGCACAGATACGCAGTATTTT; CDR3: CAISEQSPADSTDTQYF
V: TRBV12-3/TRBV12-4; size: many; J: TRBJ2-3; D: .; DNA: TGTGCCAGCAGTTTTCTGGCTAGCGCCACCGCAGATACGCAGTATTTT; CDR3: CASSFLASATADTQYF
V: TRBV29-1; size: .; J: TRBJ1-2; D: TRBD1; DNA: TGCAGCGTGGGAACAGGGGGCGCGGGCTACACCTTC; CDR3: CSVGTGGAGYTF
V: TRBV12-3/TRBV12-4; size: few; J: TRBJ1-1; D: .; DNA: TGTGCCAGCAGTCAGCGGGGGAGGGGCGTGCTGAGGGACACTGAAGCTTTCTTT; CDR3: CASSQRGRGVLRDTEAFF
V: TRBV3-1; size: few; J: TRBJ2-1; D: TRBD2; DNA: TGTGCCAGCAGCCCGCAGACTAGCCCCGGGCGGGAGAATGAGCAGTTCTTC; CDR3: CASSPQTSPGRENEQFF
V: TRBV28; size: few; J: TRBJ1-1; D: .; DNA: TGTGCCAGCATCAAGTCTAGCATGAACACTGAAGCTTTCTTT; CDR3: CASIKSSMNTEAFF
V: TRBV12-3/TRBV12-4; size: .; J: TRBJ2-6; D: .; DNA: TGTGCCAGCAGTTCCAACGCCAGGACGAGGGCCAACGTCCTGACTTTC; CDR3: CASSSNARTRANVLTF